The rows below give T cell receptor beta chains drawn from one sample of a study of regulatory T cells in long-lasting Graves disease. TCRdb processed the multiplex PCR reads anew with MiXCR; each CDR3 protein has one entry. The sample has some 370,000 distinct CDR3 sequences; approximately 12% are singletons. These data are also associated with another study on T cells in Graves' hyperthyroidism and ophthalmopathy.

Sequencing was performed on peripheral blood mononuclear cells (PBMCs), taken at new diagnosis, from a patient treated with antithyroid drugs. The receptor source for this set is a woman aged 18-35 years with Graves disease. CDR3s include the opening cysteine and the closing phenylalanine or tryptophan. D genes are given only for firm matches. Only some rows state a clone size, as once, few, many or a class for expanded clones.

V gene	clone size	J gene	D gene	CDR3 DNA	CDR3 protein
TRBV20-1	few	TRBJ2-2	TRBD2	TGCAGTGCTAGGGGTGGCGGGGGGGCCGTCGCGCCCGGGGAGCTGTTTTTT	CSARGGGGAVAPGELFF
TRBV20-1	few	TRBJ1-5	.	TGCAGTGCTAGAACCCGGGTCGGCAATCAGCCCCAGCATTTT	CSARTRVGNQPQHF
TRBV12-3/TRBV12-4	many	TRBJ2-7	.	TGTGCCAGCAGACAGGAAGGGGACGGAGAGCAGTACTTC	CASRQEGDGEQYF
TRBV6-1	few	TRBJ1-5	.	TGTGCCAGCAGTGGAGAAGGACAGATCAATCAGCCCCAGCATTTT	CASSGEGQINQPQHF
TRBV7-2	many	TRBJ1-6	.	TGTGCCAGCAGTCAGGACTCCTTGAGCTCCTATAATTCACCCCTCCACTTT	CASSQDSLSSYNSPLHF
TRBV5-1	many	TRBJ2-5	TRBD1	TGCGCCAGCAGCTACGGGACAGGAGAAGAGACCCAGTACTTC	CASSYGTGEETQYF
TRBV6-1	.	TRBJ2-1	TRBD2	TGTGCCAGCACTATGACGGGGGGGGCCTACAATGAGCAGTTCTTC	CASTMTGGAYNEQFF
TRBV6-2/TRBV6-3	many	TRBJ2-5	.	TGTGCCAGCAGTTACTCGCCAGAGACCCAGTACTTC	CASSYSPETQYF
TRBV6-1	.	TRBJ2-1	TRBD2	TGTGCCAGCAGCCCCCGGGCGGGAGGGCAGAGTGAGCAGTTCTTC	CASSPRAGGQSEQFF
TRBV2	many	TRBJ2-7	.	TGTGCCAGCAGCCCCCTCGGTTACTACGAGCAGTACTTC	CASSPLGYYEQYF
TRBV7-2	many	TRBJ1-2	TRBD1	TGTGCCAGCAGCTTAGTCGGGACAGGGAACTATGGCTACACCTTC	CASSLVGTGNYGYTF
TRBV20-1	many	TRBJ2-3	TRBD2	TGCAGTGCCTCAGCGGGGGTCACAGATACGCAGTATTTT	CSASAGVTDTQYF
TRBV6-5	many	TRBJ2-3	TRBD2	TGTGCCAGCAGTTACTCCGGGGGGATCACAGATACGCAGTATTTT	CASSYSGGITDTQYF
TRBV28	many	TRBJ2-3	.	TGTGCCAGCAGTTTAAATGGGCGGAGCGTTCAAGATACGCAGTATTTT	CASSLNGRSVQDTQYF
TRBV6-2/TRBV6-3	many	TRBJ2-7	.	TGTGCCAGCAGTTACAGAAAGCCGGGACTGCTTCCATACGAGCAGTACTTC	CASSYRKPGLLPYEQYF
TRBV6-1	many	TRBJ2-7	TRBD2	TGTGCCAGCAGGAGGACTAGCGGGACCGTCTCCTACGAGCAGTACTTC	CASRRTSGTVSYEQYF
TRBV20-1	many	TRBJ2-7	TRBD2	TGCAGTGCTAGAGCCCAGGGGCTACTAGCGGGAGGGCCCTACGAGCAGTACTTC	CSARAQGLLAGGPYEQYF
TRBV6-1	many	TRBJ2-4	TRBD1	TGTGCCAGCAGGATCAGGGGGCCAGAAAACATTCAGTACTTC	CASRIRGPENIQYF
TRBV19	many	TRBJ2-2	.	TGTGCCAGTAGTATATCGATTTCCGGGGAGCTGTTTTTT	CASSISISGELFF
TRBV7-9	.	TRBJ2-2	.	TGTGCCAGCAGCTCCCCTTCATGGGTGGAGGGGACCGGGGAGCTGTTTTTT	CASSSPSWVEGTGELFF
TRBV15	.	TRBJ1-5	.	TGTGCCACCAGCAGTTACTTAAGGACCAATCAGCCCCAGCATTTT	CATSSYLRTNQPQHF
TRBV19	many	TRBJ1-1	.	TGTGCCAGTAGTAGCGCTGAGGCTTTCTTT	CASSSAEAFF
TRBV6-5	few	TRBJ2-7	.	TGTGCCAGCAGTTATTTATCGGGCGGGGTGGCGGAACCCTACGAGCAGTACTTC	CASSYLSGGVAEPYEQYF
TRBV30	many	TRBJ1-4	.	TGTGCCTGGACTGCTGGGACCTCAACTAATGAAAAACTGTTTTTT	CAWTAGTSTNEKLFF
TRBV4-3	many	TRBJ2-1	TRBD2	TGCGCCAGCAGCGGGGGACTAGCGGGAAATGAGCAGTTCTTC	CASSGGLAGNEQFF
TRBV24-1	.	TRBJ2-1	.	TGTGCCACCAGTGATTTTGAAGTTGGGACCCACAATGAGCAGTTCTTC	CATSDFEVGTHNEQFF
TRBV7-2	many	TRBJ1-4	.	TGTGCCAGCAGCTTACCCGGGGTACCTAATGAAAAACTGTTTTTT	CASSLPGVPNEKLFF
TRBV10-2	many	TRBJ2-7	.	TGCGCCAGCAGCGAACGGACGGGAGACGAGCAGTACTTC	CASSERTGDEQYF
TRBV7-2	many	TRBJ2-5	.	TGTGCCAGCAGCTCCAGCAGGGGGGCTGGGGAGACCCAGTACTTC	CASSSSRGAGETQYF
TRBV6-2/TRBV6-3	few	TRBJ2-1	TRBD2	TGTGCCAGCAGTTCGCCTTTTCTCTTAGCGGGGGTATACAATGAGCAGTTCTTC	CASSSPFLLAGVYNEQFF
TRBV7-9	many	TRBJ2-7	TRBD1	TGTGCCAGCAGCTTATTTGGGACAGGGTCCTACGAGCAGTACTTC	CASSLFGTGSYEQYF
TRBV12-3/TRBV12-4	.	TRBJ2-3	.	TGTGCCAGCAGTTTCCGACTAGTAGATACGCAGTATTTT	CASSFRLVDTQYF
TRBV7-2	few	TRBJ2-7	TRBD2	TGTGCCAGCAGCTTAGGGACTAGCGGGCTATCCTACGAGCAGTACTTC	CASSLGTSGLSYEQYF
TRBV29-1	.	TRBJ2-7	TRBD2	TGCAGCGTTGAAGAGTTGAGCCTCGGGAGGGGATCGGCCTTCTACGAGCAGTACTTC	CSVEELSLGRGSAFYEQYF
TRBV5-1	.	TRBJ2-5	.	TGCGCCAGCAGCTTGGGGATAGGGGGGCAAGAGACCCAGTACTTC	CASSLGIGGQETQYF
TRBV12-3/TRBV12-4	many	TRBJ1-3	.	TGTGCCAGCAGTTTAGGGCGACACGAAAACACCATATATTTT	CASSLGRHENTIYF
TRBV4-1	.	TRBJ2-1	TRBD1	TGCGCCAGCAGCCACCCCCTGGACAGGGCGCTCCCGAATGAGCAGTTCTTC	CASSHPLDRALPNEQFF
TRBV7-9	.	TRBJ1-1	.	TGTGCCAGCAGCCCCCATTTGATGAACACTGAAGCTTTCTTT	CASSPHLMNTEAFF
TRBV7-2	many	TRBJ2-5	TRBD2	TGTGCCAGCAGCTTATTCGGGCGGGAGGGACAAGAGACCCAGTACTTC	CASSLFGREGQETQYF
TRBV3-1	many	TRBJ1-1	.	TGTGCCAGCAGCCAGGGGAGGGAAGCTTTCTTT	CASSQGREAFF
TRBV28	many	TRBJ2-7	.	TGTGCCAGCAGGACAATCCGGTTAGGGACGGTGGGGAACGAGCAGTACTTC	CASRTIRLGTVGNEQYF
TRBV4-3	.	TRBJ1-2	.	TGCGCCAGCAGCCACCTAAACAGGGACCGTTATGGCTACACCTTC	CASSHLNRDRYGYTF
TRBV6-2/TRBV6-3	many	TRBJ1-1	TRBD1	TGTGCCAGCAGTTACTCGAGGGACAGACCAAACACTGAAGCTTTCTTT	CASSYSRDRPNTEAFF
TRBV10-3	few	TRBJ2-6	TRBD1	TGTGCCATCAGCGCCGGGACAGGAAGCTCTGGGGCCAACGTCCTGACTTTC	CAISAGTGSSGANVLTF
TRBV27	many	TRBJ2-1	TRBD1	TGTGCCAGCAGTCGGGACAGAGAGCAGTTCTTC	CASSRDREQFF
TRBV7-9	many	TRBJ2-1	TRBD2	TGTGCCAGCACCTCAACGGGGGGGGGGAATTACAATGAGCAGTTCTTC	CASTSTGGGNYNEQFF
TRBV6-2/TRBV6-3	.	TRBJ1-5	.	TGTGCCAGCAGCACCTCAGGGCCCCAGCATTTT	CASSTSGPQHF
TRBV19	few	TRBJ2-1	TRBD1	TGTGCCAGTAGTCAAGCCCCGGGACAGTACAATGAGCAGTTCTTC	CASSQAPGQYNEQFF
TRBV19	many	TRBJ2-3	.	TGTGCCAGTAGTCTGTATAGAGCGATCCGTCCAACAGATACGCAGTATTTT	CASSLYRAIRPTDTQYF
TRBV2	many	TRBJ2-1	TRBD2	TGTGCCAGCAGTGCGGGGGGGGCCCACACCCCGGACAATGAGCAGTTCTTC	CASSAGGAHTPDNEQFF
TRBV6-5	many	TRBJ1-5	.	TGTGCCAGCAGTTACCCCACAAGAAGGGGGCAGCCCCAGCATTTT	CASSYPTRRGQPQHF
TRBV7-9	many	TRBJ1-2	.	TGTGCCAGCAGCTTACGTACGACGGGGGGCAACTATGGCTACACCTTC	CASSLRTTGGNYGYTF
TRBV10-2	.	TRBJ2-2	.	TGCGCCACCCTCGACTACCCGAACACCGGGGAGCTGTTTTTT	CATLDYPNTGELFF
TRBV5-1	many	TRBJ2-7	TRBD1	TGCGCCAGCAGCATGACCGGGACAGGACTCTACGAGCAGTACTTC	CASSMTGTGLYEQYF
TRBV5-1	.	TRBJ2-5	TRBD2	TGCGCCAGCAGCTCCTTGCTCGGGACTAGCGGACAAGAGACCCAGTACTTC	CASSSLLGTSGQETQYF
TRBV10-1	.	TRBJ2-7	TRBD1	TGCGCCAGCAGTTCCGGGACAGGGAATTTGATTGGGAACGAGCAGTACTTC	CASSSGTGNLIGNEQYF
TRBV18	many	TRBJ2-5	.	TGTGCCAGCTCATCGGACCCGCGAGGGGCCCAGTACTTC	CASSSDPRGAQYF
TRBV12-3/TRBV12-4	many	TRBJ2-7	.	TGTGCCAGCAGCCCCTTCCTAGCAGACTCCTACGAGCAGTACTTC	CASSPFLADSYEQYF
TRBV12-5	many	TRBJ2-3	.	TGTGCTAGTGGTCGTGCCACGGGGGTACTAAACACAGATACGCAGTATTTT	CASGRATGVLNTDTQYF
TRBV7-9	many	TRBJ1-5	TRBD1	TGTGCCAGCAGCTTCACAGGGGGTAGCAATCAGCCCCAGCATTTT	CASSFTGGSNQPQHF